The 30 T cell receptor beta chains given below trace back to one sample, sequenced in a study of T cells in Graves' hyperthyroidism and ophthalmopathy. Researchers amplified the TCR beta CDR3 regions from RNA transcripts. With the HTBI primer set, the TCR CDR3 went through a first round of RT-PCR. From the multiplex PCR reads, TCRdb called clonotypes with MiXCR, one entry per CDR3 protein. The sample contains about 360,000 distinct CDR3 sequences, approximately 13% of which appear only once. Specimen: blood. The origin of the receptors is a young woman with Graves' hyperthyroidism.

The sample holds many counts of this clonotype. J is TRBJ2-3 and V is TRBV7-9; D is unresolved. CDR1 SEHNR and CDR2 FQNEAQ come from the germline V gene (reference sequence). CDR3 length: 14 amino acids. Trimming removed 5 bases from V and 0 bases from J, with 9 bases in between. CDR3 amino acids: CASSVPDSTDTQYF. In nucleotides, the CDR3 is TGTGCCAGCAGCGTTCCGGACAGCACAGATACGCAGTATTTT.

To note about this clonotype: This sequence may be a read error, since a much larger clone differs from it by one base. The rearrangement uses TRBV3-1 and TRBJ1-4; D might be TRBD1 (5 bases). The CDR3 totals 15 residues. CDR1 is LGHDT, CDR2 YNNKEL, per germline (reference sequence). This CDR3 is CAGSQSRGESGKLFF. In DNA form, the CDR3 reads TGTGCCGGCAGCCAATCCCGGGGCGAGAGCGGAAAACTGTTTTTT.

This clonotype was seen repeatedly, ten times or more. This chain uses TRBV6-2 or TRBV6-3 with TRBJ1-1; TRBD1 matches 9 bases. This CDR3 is built from 12 residues. The V gene end was trimmed by 2 bases and the J gene end by 10 bases; junction bases not matched to a gene: 2. The germline CDR1 and CDR2 sequences are MNHEY and SVGEGT. In DNA, the CDR3 is TGTGCCAGCAGTTACCCGGACAGGGGAGCTTTCTTT. Its translation: CASSYPDRGAFF.

This clonotype was recorded at least ten times. The genes are TRBV6-1 and TRBJ1-6; D call uncertain. V lost 7 bases, J lost 9 bases, and 13 bases lay in between. CDR1 is MNHNS and CDR2 is SASEGT in the germline V gene. The CDR3 contains 13 residues. Here the CDR3 DNA reads TGTGCCAGCATCGAGGAGAGGGTTTCACCCCTCCACTTT. Translation gives CASIEERVSPLHF.

The chain employs TRBV5-8 and TRBJ2-5; possibly TRBD1 for D (6 bases). The V gene lost 10 bases and the J gene lost 5 bases, with 18 bases spanning the gap. From germline, CDR1 is SGHTS and CDR2 YDEGEE. The CDR3 spans 13 residues. CDR3 region: CAGSTGIGETQYF. CDR3 DNA: TGTGCCGGATCAACAGGGATTGGTGAGACCCAGTACTTC. Full variable domain (outside the CDR3, taken from reference TRBV5-8 and TRBJ2-5): EAGVTQSPTHLIKTRGQQATLRCSPISGHTSVYWYQQALGLGLQFLLWYDEGEERNRGNFPPRFSGRQFPNYSSELNVNALELEDSALYLCAGSTGIGETQYFGPGTRLLVL.

This clonotype has a count of ten or more. This sequence joins TRBV27 and TRBJ1-1, with D hard to call. The germline V and J ends were trimmed by 3 bases and 7 bases, with 12 bases remaining between them. This CDR3 has 13 residues. Germline V gene lookup returns CDR1 MNHEY and CDR2 SMNVEV (reference sequence). Here the CDR3 reads CASSFSGPLEAFF. In DNA, the CDR3 is TGTGCCAGCAGTTTTAGTGGCCCGCTTGAAGCTTTCTTT.

This chain uses TRBV9 with TRBJ2-3, with 7 positions matching TRBD2. Trimming cost V 0 bases and J 1 base; bases outside gene matches: 8. Germline loops: CDR1 SGDLS, CDR2 YYNGEE. The CDR3 covers 17 residues. The CDR3 loop is CASSVVAGRVGTDTQYF. The CDR3 DNA reads as TGTGCCAGCAGCGTAGTGGCGGGGAGGGTCGGCACAGATACGCAGTATTTT.

Only a few counts were recorded for this clonotype. One end of the junction does not line up with germline, which may come from a read error. The chain is built from TRBV4-1 and TRBJ2-3; 10 nucleotides align to TRBD2. The length of the CDR3 is 16 residues. CDR1 is MGHRA and CDR2 is YSYEKL in the germline V gene. CDR3 protein: CASSQEESGGADTQYF. CDR3 nucleotides: TGCGCCAGCAGTCAAGAAGAGAGCGGGGGGGCCGATACGCAGTATTTT.

The table lists this clonotype with many counts. The V and J genes are TRBV6-1 and TRBJ2-6, with 9 bases lining up with TRBD1. Germline V lookup: CDR1 MNHNS, CDR2 SASEGT. The V gene end was trimmed by 6 bases and the J gene end by 1 base; junction bases not matched to a gene: 10. This CDR3 region has 18 residues. The DNA for the CDR3 is TGTGCCAGCAGCCGCACCGGGACAGGGCCGTCTGGGGCCAACGTCCTGACTTTC. It translates to CASSRTGTGPSGANVLTF.

This clonotype was detected many times. The rearrangement joins TRBV7-9 to TRBJ1-1, with unresolved D. Looked up from germline, CDR1 is SEHNR and CDR2 is FQNEAQ (reference sequence). The V end was cut by 3 bases, the J end by 4 bases, with 6 bases between. The CDR3 consists of 12 residues. CDR3 protein: CASSFSGTEAFF. Here the CDR3 DNA reads TGTGCCAGCAGCTTTAGTGGCACTGAAGCTTTCTTT.

This clonotype has a handful of counts. The junction departs from the called germline gene at one end, perhaps through a read error. This chain connects TRBV7-7 to TRBJ2-2; TRBD1 matches at 10 bases. The length of the CDR3 is 18 residues. Germline-derived CDR1 and CDR2 are SSHAT and FNYEAQ (reference sequence). The CDR3 region is CASSLGATRQGATGELFF. The CDR3, as DNA: TGTGCTAGCAGCTTAGGAGCCACTAGACAGGGGGCCACCGGGGAGCTGTTTTTT.

This clonotype was observed many times. The CDR3 loop reads CASSKGVQGEKLFF. CDR3 coding DNA: TGTGCCAGCAGTAAAGGGGTGCAAGGAGAAAAACTGTTTTTT. The rearrangement uses TRBV11-2 and TRBJ1-4; tentative D call: TRBD1 (5 bases). The germline CDR1 and CDR2 sequences are SGHAT and FQNNGV. CDR3 size: 14 residues. Trimming cost V 6 bases and J 8 bases, with 16 bases left between them.

This clonotype was seen only a few times. The J gene is TRBJ1-1, the V gene TRBV28; unclear D gene. The CDR3 spans 12 residues. V dropped 8 bases and J dropped 0 bases, with 7 bases sitting between them. Germline values: CDR1 MDHEN, CDR2 SYDVKM. The CDR3 is CASWSLNTEAFF. CDR3 coding DNA: TGTGCCAGCTGGTCGTTGAACACTGAAGCTTTCTTT.

In this sample, this clonotype turned up many times. Germline and junction disagree at one end, which may indicate a read error. This rearrangement joins TRBV28 to TRBJ2-7; 8 nucleotides match TRBD2. Germline CDR1 MDHEN, CDR2 SYDVKM. The CDR3 loop spans 13 amino acids. CDR3 in amino acids: CASAAGGSHEQYF. In DNA, the CDR3 is TGTGCCAGCGCGGCGGGGGGCTCCCACGAGCAGTACTTC.

This clonotype appeared many times. CDR3 residues: CASSQEGTPPRSGTQYF. Written as DNA, the CDR3 is TGTGCCAGCAGCCAAGAAGGCACCCCTCCCCGGTCAGGTACGCAGTATTTT. The V call is TRBV3-1, the J call TRBJ2-3; D not resolved. This CDR3 region has 17 residues. The V gene's germline CDR1 is LGHDT and CDR2 YNNKEL (reference sequence). V gave up 0 bases and J gave up 8 bases, with 21 bases separating them.

This clonotype was seen at least ten times. The rearrangement links TRBV2 to TRBJ1-5, with a weak D call TRBD1 (5 bases). The germline V and J ends were trimmed by 10 bases and 7 bases, with 20 bases remaining between them. This CDR3 is built from 14 residues. CDR1 is SNHLY and CDR2 is FYNNEI in the germline V gene. The CDR3 reads CATRGWGVGQPQHF. CDR3 bases: TGTGCCACCAGAGGCTGGGGGGTCGGGCAGCCCCAGCATTTT.

This clonotype was observed many times. One end of the junction varies from germline; a read error may be responsible. V usage is TRBV7-7 and J usage is TRBJ2-7; weak D call: TRBD2 (6 bases). CDR1 is SSHAT and CDR2 is FNYEAQ in the germline V gene (reference sequence). The CDR3 length is 14 residues. The CDR3 loop reads CASSLLATSYEQYF. The DNA of the CDR3 is TGTGCTAGCAGCCTACTAGCTACCTCCTACGAGCAGTACTTC.

This clonotype has at least ten counts. This chain joins TRBV7-6 and TRBJ2-1, with 9 bases matching TRBD2. The CDR3 sequence is 15 residues long. Germline CDR1 SGHVS, CDR2 FNYEAQ. The ends lost 4 bases at V and 4 bases at J; junction bases unmatched: 5. CDR3 protein: CASSSLAGQYNEQFF. The CDR3 coding sequence is TGTGCCAGCAGCTCCCTAGCGGGACAATACAATGAGCAGTTCTTC.

The chain couples TRBV25-1 to TRBJ2-7; 9 nucleotides align to TRBD1. The CDR3 has 15 residues. Germline assignment: CDR1 MGHDK and CDR2 SYGVNS. Germline trimming cut 0 bases from V and 7 bases from J; bases unmatched to any gene: 7. The CDR3 reads CASSEYRTGEDEQYF. The CDR3 DNA reads TGTGCCAGCAGTGAATATAGGACAGGGGAAGATGAGCAGTACTTC.

Ten or more counts support this clonotype. The chain combines TRBV28 with TRBJ2-7; D is uncertain. The V gene lost 5 bases and the J gene lost 2 bases, with 13 bases spanning the gap. Germline lookup yields CDR1 MDHEN and CDR2 SYDVKM. The CDR3 runs 14 residues. Written as DNA, the CDR3 is TGTGCCAGCAGTAGCACAGATAGCACCTACGAGCAGTACTTC. Translating gives CASSSTDSTYEQYF.

This clonotype was counted at least ten times. The chain has TRBV15 and TRBJ2-1; 8 bases are a match to TRBD1. V gave up 3 bases and J gave up 4 bases; unmatched junction bases: 5. Germline-derived CDR1 and CDR2 are LNHNV and YYDKDF (reference sequence). This CDR3 spans 15 amino acids. The DNA for the CDR3 is TGTGCCACCAGCAGCTCCGGGACAGGATACAATGAGCAGTTCTTC. Translated, it gives CATSSSGTGYNEQFF.

J is TRBJ1-1 and V is TRBV6-1; the D gene is possibly TRBD1 (6 bases). The CDR3 consists of 12 residues. Germline CDR1 reads MNHNS; CDR2 reads SASEGT. The V gene lost 8 bases and the J gene lost 4 bases, with 11 bases spanning the gap. The CDR3 protein is CASRTGFTEAFF. DNA of the CDR3: TGTGCCAGCCGAACAGGGTTCACTGAAGCTTTCTTT.

This clonotype turned up a few times. Possible read error: a much larger clone is one base away. The chain recombines TRBV5-4 with TRBJ2-5, with 8 bases aligning to TRBD2. CDR1 SGHNT and CDR2 YYREEE come from the germline V gene (reference sequence). The CDR3 is 16 residues long. CDR3 in amino acids: CANSLGKLAAQETQYF. CDR3 sequence (DNA): TGTGCCAACAGCTTGGGAAAACTAGCGGCACAAGAGACCCAGTACTTC.

At least ten counts were recorded for this clonotype. This chain connects TRBV2 to TRBJ1-4, with D unclear. This CDR3 is built from 14 residues. From germline, CDR1 is SNHLY and CDR2 FYNNEI. V lost 6 bases, J lost 2 bases, and 10 bases lay in between. In nucleotides, the CDR3 is TGTGCCAGCAGCCTGACAAGTACTAATGAAAAACTGTTTTTT. This translates into CASSLTSTNEKLFF.

The sample holds a few counts of this clonotype. J is TRBJ2-1 and V is TRBV5-1, with unresolved D. Germline lookup yields CDR1 SGHRS and CDR2 YFSETQ. The CDR3 has 15 amino acids. Trimming left V 0 bases short and J 5 bases short, with 12 bases between. CDR3 in amino acids: CASSLAYGPNNEQFF. In nucleotides, the CDR3 is TGCGCCAGCAGCTTGGCCTACGGGCCAAACAATGAGCAGTTCTTC. The variable domain in full, with the rest retrieved from reference TRBV5-1 and TRBJ2-1, is KAGVTQTPRYLIKTRGQQVTLSCSPISGHRSVSWYQQTPGQGLQFLFEYFSETQRNKGNFPGRFSGRQFSNSRSEMNVSTLELGDSALYLCASSLAYGPNNEQFFGPGTRLTVL.

The chain uses TRBV7-9 and TRBJ2-7, with TRBD1 matching 10 bases. The V gene end was trimmed by 5 bases and the J gene end by 4 bases; junction bases not matched to a gene: 8. This CDR3 has 15 amino acids. Germline V gene sequence: CDR1 SEHNR, CDR2 FQNEAQ (reference sequence). This chain's CDR3 is CASSRPGTGVYEQYF. The CDR3 DNA sequence: TGTGCCAGCAGCCGTCCCGGGACAGGGGTTTACGAGCAGTACTTC.

The sample holds many counts of this clonotype. The rearrangement joins TRBV19 to TRBJ2-1, with 7 bases that match TRBD1. This CDR3 has 14 residues. Germline loops: CDR1 LNHDA, CDR2 SQIVND (reference sequence). J was trimmed by 8 bases and V by 9 bases; bases with no gene match: 13. The CDR3 DNA reads as TGTGCCAGCACGCGTCTAGGGGGCGGCGATGAGCAGTTCTTC. Translating gives CASTRLGGGDEQFF.

V and J are TRBV20-1 and TRBJ1-5; 9 positions agree with TRBD1. Germline loops: CDR1 DFQATT, CDR2 SNEGSKA (reference sequence). This CDR3 comprises 19 residues. Trimming took 6 bases from V and 8 from J; bases not matched to a gene: 26. The CDR3: CSAAGVGQGKDLSREPQHF. The CDR3 DNA sequence: TGCAGTGCCGCTGGGGTAGGACAGGGGAAGGATTTGAGTAGGGAGCCCCAGCATTTT.

This clonotype was detected ten times or more. V is TRBV7-2 and J is TRBJ1-2; D might be TRBD1 (6 bases). V was clipped by 3 bases and J by 3 bases, with 14 bases between them. CDR1 and CDR2 (germline): SGHTA, FQGNSA. The CDR3 runs to 15 residues. CDR3 nucleotides: TGTGCCAGCAGCTTCCACTGGGACACGGACTATGGCTACACCTTC. Protein sequence: CASSFHWDTDYGYTF.

This clonotype was seen ten or more times. The gene calls are TRBV7-9 and TRBJ2-7, with no clear D. With 0 bases removed from V and 4 bases from J, the gap between germline ends came to 13 bases. Germline CDR1 SEHNR, CDR2 FQNEAQ (reference sequence). There are 15 residues in the CDR3. The CDR3 bases are TGTGCCAGCAGCTTAGCGCCTACCCCCGGATACGAGCAGTACTTC. Residues: CASSLAPTPGYEQYF.